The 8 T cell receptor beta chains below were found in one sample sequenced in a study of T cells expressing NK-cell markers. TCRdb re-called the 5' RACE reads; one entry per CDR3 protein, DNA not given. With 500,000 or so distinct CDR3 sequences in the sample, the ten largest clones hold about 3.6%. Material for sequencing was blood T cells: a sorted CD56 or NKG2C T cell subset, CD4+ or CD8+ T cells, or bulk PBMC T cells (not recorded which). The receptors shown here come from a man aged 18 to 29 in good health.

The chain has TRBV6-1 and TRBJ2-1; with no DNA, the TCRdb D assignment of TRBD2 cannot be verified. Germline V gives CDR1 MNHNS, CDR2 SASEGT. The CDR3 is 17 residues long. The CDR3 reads CASSAPGGPSLVNEQFF.

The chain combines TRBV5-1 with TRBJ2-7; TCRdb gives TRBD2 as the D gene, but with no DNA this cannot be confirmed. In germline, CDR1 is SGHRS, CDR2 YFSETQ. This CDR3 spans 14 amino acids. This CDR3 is CASSGGWPRYEQYF.

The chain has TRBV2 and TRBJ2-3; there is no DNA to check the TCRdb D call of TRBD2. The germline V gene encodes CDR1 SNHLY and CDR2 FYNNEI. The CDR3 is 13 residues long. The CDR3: CATSVWGVDTQYF.

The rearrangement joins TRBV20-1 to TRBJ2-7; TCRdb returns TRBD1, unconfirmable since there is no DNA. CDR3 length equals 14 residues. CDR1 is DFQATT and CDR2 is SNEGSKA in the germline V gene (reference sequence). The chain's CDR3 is CSAANRDQDYEQYF.

The CDR3 loop reads CSVHEGAGYTF. The gene calls are TRBV29-1 and TRBJ1-2; TCRdb's assignment of TRBD1 cannot be checked, as there is no DNA. This CDR3 contains 11 residues. CDR1 is SQVTM and CDR2 is ANQGSEA in the germline V gene.

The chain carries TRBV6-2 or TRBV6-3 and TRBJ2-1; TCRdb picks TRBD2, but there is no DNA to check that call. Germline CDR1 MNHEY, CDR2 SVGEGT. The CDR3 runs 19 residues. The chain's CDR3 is CASTTPGTSLTSSYNEQFF.

CDR3 sequence: CASSPTEYYEQYF. This chain joins TRBV4-3 and TRBJ2-7. The CDR3 has 13 amino acids. Germline V gives CDR1 LGHNA, CDR2 YSLEER.

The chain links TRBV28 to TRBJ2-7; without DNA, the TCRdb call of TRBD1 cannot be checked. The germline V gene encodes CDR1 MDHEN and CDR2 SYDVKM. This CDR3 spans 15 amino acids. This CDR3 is CAARDRGPPSYEQYF.